This TCR beta chain was documented in a study of tumor-infiltrating T cells and Merkel cell polyomavirus (dated by TCRdb to 2017 to 2019). Study-level background: In Merkel cell carcinoma patients, the study investigated CD8+ T cells specific for the Merkel cell polyomavirus KLL epitope. Disease stage at presentation varied among the patients, and patient follow-up lasted a median of approximately 2.5 years, ranging from roughly 1.1 to 6.0 years. Varied, non-standardized therapies, including chemotherapy, radiation and immunotherapies, were received by the patients. In 14 to 15 samples, KLL-tetramer-sorted cells taken from blood or tumor-infiltrating lymphocytes underwent TRB sequencing, as did under 13 matched whole-tumor samples. Most of the whole-tumor samples were 25-micron curls sectioned from formalin-fixed, paraffin-embedded tissue blocks. Of all the tumor samples in the study, one was a frozen nodal tumor digest and another was a flash-frozen core biopsy of a metastasis.

About this clone: Its cognate antigen has yet to be identified. The input lacks base qualities; no much larger clone sits a single base away.

The method behind the library was the immunoSEQ multiplex PCR assay. Genomic DNA extraction, TRB sequencing and normalization were carried out by Adaptive Biotechnologies (Seattle, WA). Per the source publication's procedure: Clonality was computed as one minus Shannon entropy of productive TRB sequences normalized by log2 of unique productive sequences. To identify KLL-specific clonotypes in tumors, TCRbeta CDR3 amino acid sequences were matched against the sequences from the tetramer-sorted sample of each patient. TCRdb's version of the immuneACCESS table is confined to in-frame rearrangements and falls short of the full clone set. An unresolved V gene accounts for under half of the shortfall where checked; the remainder is of unknown origin. The D gene and trimming were derived from the DNA, and the V and J assignments and clone size from that table. This sample holds 20,000 to 25,000 clones; 70% to 90% were observed only once. The top ten clones comprise roughly 2.6% of the sample.

The germline V gene gives CDR1 as LGHNA and CDR2 as YNFKEQ. At the junction V is shortened by 1 base and J by 1 base, with 20 bases in between. CDR3 length: 19 amino acids, cysteine to phenylalanine. Left in the record is the CDR3 DNA by itself, 57 bases read in frame from the first base. Overall study results and their limits: Significantly improved MCC-specific survival was associated with a higher intratumoral fraction of KLL-specific T cells (about 1.8-20% versus about 0-0.14%). The small sample size of the study (n ≈ 12 patients) is recognized as a limitation. KLL-specific TRB repertoires were diverse and mostly private, with just one public clonotype, shared by two patients, among roughly 400 unique sequences. More unique KLL-specific clonotypes in tumors (5-108 vs 0-3) was associated with a significant MCC-specific survival advantage (P = 0.0051). Only a single viral epitope was studied, so T cells against other Merkel cell polyomavirus epitopes were not captured.

By immunohistochemistry, the tumors of all patients showed robust positive staining for Merkel cell polyomavirus Large T antigen. Eleven to twelve Merkel cell carcinoma patients were included, each with robust KLL-tetramer+ populations (above 0.04% of CD8+ T cells) in blood and/or cultured TIL. All patients were identified as Caucasian, and a median age of approximately 60 years (range about 45 to 77 years) was recorded. Lymph node tumors were analyzed for patients with unknown primaries who presented with nodal disease, or when insufficient primary tissue was available. The chain links TRBV4-2 with TRBJ2-4, and the D gene may be TRBD2, 5 bases matching. The sample was lymph node tissue. This receptor was obtained from a man over 45 with Merkel cell carcinoma. The bases read TGTGCCAGCAGCCAAGGGGAGTCCTCGGGCAATCTCGCCAAAAACATTCAGTACTTC. This is translated as CASSQGESSGNLAKNIQYF.